The source of this T cell receptor (beta chain) is a study of cytomegalovirus exposure and HLA in healthy donors (dated by TCRdb to between 2016 and 2019). For the study in its entirety: An earlier analysis of under 600 of the donors reported approximately 270 Gb of sequence data and 117 million unique TCR beta sequences from 150 million to 200 million T cells. Roughly 320 gigabases of sequencing data and approximately 91 million unique TCR sequences made up an early release that covered under 750 HLA-typed donors. Of the roughly 400 genotyped donors, roughly 80% fell in the genetic ancestry cluster associated with self-reported Caucasian donors. The study aimed to test whether signatures of past pathogen exposure could be identified by cataloging public T cell receptors. Using immunosequencing, the study profiled T cell repertoires from about 610 subjects and related those repertoires to cytomegalovirus serostatus. In addition to the first cohort of 666 subjects, a separate validation cohort of around 110 different subjects was used. To predict cytomegalovirus infection status, the study brought together high-throughput TCR immunosequencing, statistical association of individual TCRs with disease status, and machine learning. To study patterns of TCR occurrence, a later analysis re-analyzed previously published TCR beta repertoires from 650 to 750 donors and added high-resolution HLA genotyping. The later analysis used no new phenotypic data to find candidate immune exposures, relying instead on TCR beta sequences and their occurrence across donors. An earlier analysis of 500 to 650 of the donors applied high-throughput TCR beta sequencing to assess whether each TCR beta V gene segment acted as functional or pseudogenic. Alongside the repertoire data, information on donor age, sex, ethnicity and CMV serostatus was compiled. Genome-wide SNP genotypes for about 60% of the roughly 670 donors were used in a later genetic analysis, which treated that subset as a discovery cohort. All discovery cohort repertoires had been generated on a single sequencing platform. Both class I and class II loci were covered by HLA typing, at four-digit resolution. The number of typed donors differed by locus: 629-630 for A, B, C, DRB1 and DQB1; 500 to 550 for DQA1; approximately 600 for DPA1; and roughly 450 for DPB1. Because of strong linkage in the cohort, roughly five DR-DQ haplotypes were treated as single units for association and clustering. On average, roughly 250,000 unique TCR beta nucleotide sequences were sequenced per donor among about 400 genotyped donors of the cohort, with about 17% of those sequences being non-productive. Overall study results and their limits: Some IMGT-functional V segments, including TRBV6-2 and TRBV6-3, could not be told apart with the 87-base-pair reads, so those segments were excluded. In vitro tests confirmed that three of the cytomegalovirus-associated TCR beta chains recognize cytomegalovirus antigens. This cohort had only TCR beta chains sequenced, and the lack of alpha or paired-chain data limited which features could be detected. In both the original and validation cohorts, the classifier was reported to diagnose cytomegalovirus status with high specificity and sensitivity. A cluster of highly shared sequence variants was judged likely to represent a technical artifact of the sequencing pipeline. The study listed over 150 TCR beta chains as associated with cytomegalovirus. Immune exposure information for the cohort was limited to CMV serostatus. According to a later genetic analysis, donors in an Asian-associated ancestry cluster had fewer N-insertions in productive TCRs than the approximately 630-donor mean. Assigning TCR associations to individual alleles was difficult when HLA alleles, especially DR and DQ, strongly co-occurred. In a later analysis, 16,951 TCR beta sequences were associated with specific HLA alleles at a false discovery rate of 0.05. A later genetic analysis associated a missense DCLRE1C variant with V-gene and J-gene trimming of TCR beta chains, and an independent cohort replicated the association. According to a later analysis, most CMV-associated TCR beta chains appeared to be HLA-restricted, and the HLA associations seemed to be driven largely by CMV exposure. According to a later analysis, parvovirus B19, influenza, CMV and Epstein-Barr virus appeared linked to several top co-occurrence clusters. Across donors, most TCR sequences were observed very rarely, whereas some public TCRs were present in many individuals. The authors suggested that the approach could potentially be extended to other disease states and immunological phenotypes. Compared with equally common non-associated chains, HLA-associated TCR beta chains in a later analysis were more clonally expanded and had lower generation probabilities. HLA typing was unavailable for some donors at each locus, so association tests used only the typed subset. A further reported finding was that TCR beta sequences accurately predicted the HLA-A and HLA-B alleles for most subjects in the first cohort. According to a later analysis, TCR association rates differed among HLA loci, with DRB1 alleles showing the most associated TCRs and HLA-C alleles showing the fewest. Roughly uniform sequencing depth across donors was assumed in presence/absence analyses, although this assumption may not hold. Because counts were too low, roughly 16 rarely observed V segments, including chromosome 9 orphons, were left out of the earlier analysis of over 550 of the donors. In an earlier analysis of fewer than 750 of the donors, most TCR beta V segments were observed in productive rearrangements about 87% or about 30% of the time, broadly matching IMGT annotations. Correlated functional status among segregating V segments might reflect linkage disequilibrium, but an unknown experimental factor could not be ruled out.

Libraries came from the immunoSEQ multiplex PCR assay. The multiplex PCR relied on a mix of 60 forward primers for TCR Vbeta segments and 13 reverse primers for TCR Jbeta segments. The CDR3 region of rearranged TCR beta genes was amplified from genomic DNA with a multiplex PCR assay. The amplified TCR beta libraries were sequenced on the Illumina HiSeq System as 87-base-pair reads. Regarding the original processing steps: In a later analysis, some 80 million unique TCR beta chains were counted across the 500 to 850 repertoires, and roughly 11 million of these chains were shared by at least two donors. A nearest-neighbor algorithm error-corrected the raw reads and collapsed the reads into unique sequences, merging closely related sequences to remove PCR and sequencing errors. V, D and J gene segments were assigned by aligning CDR3 sequences to IMGT reference sequences. For a sequence to be retained, a match of at least six nucleotides was required to both a V gene segment and a J gene segment. A rearrangement counted as productive if the CDR3 had no stop codons and remained in frame with V and J, and every other rearrangement counted as non-productive. Following IMGT convention, CDR3 was defined as the stretch from the second conserved V-encoded cysteine to the conserved J-encoded phenylalanine. The earlier analysis of 587 of the donors excluded sequences that lacked an unambiguous match to a single V gene segment. In an earlier analysis of approximately 560 of the donors, a V segment was called functional when productive rearrangements were above 56.7%, and segregating when the standard deviation between donors exceeded 5%. A statistical classification framework was built to diagnose cytomegalovirus status from the catalog of TCR beta chain sequences. In a later analysis, TCR nucleotide sequences were compared against IMGT/GENE-DB human TR gene sequences so that V and J genes could be assigned. The TCRdist pipeline was used in a later analysis to assign CDR3 sequences and most-parsimonious VDJ recombination scenarios. In a later analysis, each TCR beta chain was defined by its CDR3 amino acid sequence together with its V-gene family, and reads without a unique V-gene family were excluded. In a later analysis, around 600 highly shared, low-generation-probability nucleotide sequences were removed to address suspected cross-contamination and a sequencing artifact. In a later analysis, a clonal expansion index was calculated for each public chain from normalized within-repertoire ranks of inferred template counts. In a later analysis, generation probabilities were computed using a VDJ recombination model fitted to out-of-frame rearrangements, and the results were checked against IGoR. A later analysis scored TCR-TCR, TCR-HLA and TCR-CMV co-occurrence with hypergeometric tests, applying a repertoire-size bias correction to TCR pairs. False discovery rates were estimated in a later analysis by permuting HLA or CMV assignments 20 times. A later analysis grouped co-occurring TCRs with DBSCAN, adding TCRdist sequence similarity when clustering within HLA-allele-positive subsets. Co-occurrence clustering excluded repertoires with fewer than 30,000 or more than 120,000 public chains, plus five with anomalous nucleotide sharing. TCRdb re-hosts the immuneACCESS table, in-frame sequences only. Its copies lack some clones; in the studies checked, an unresolved V gene accounts for under half of them, and the cause for the rest is not known. Clone size and V and J calls were adopted from that table, with D and trimming inferred from the DNA. Counted in this sample were just over 150,000 clones; about 75% of them appeared once. The ten largest clonotypes hold roughly 2% of the sample.

On this clone: This receptor's antigen is unknown. One base away there is no much larger clone; base qualities are not given.

From a lookup of the germline V gene (reference sequence), CDR1 and CDR2 are SEHNR and FQNEAQ. The CDR3 spans 15 residues, from the cysteine through the phenylalanine. Only CDR3 DNA remains: 45 bases, in frame from the first base. Trimming leaves V shorter by 1 base and J shorter by 4 bases, with the junction holding 0 bases beyond the gene matches. The cohort was made up of roughly 670 healthy bone marrow donors. All cohort members were sampled while nominally healthy, although unrecorded immune exposures were likely present. The donor tested CMV seronegative and was one of the 352 seronegative cohort members. A peripheral blood sample was provided by each donor, and peripheral blood mononuclear cells were used for TCR beta sequencing. Genomic DNA extraction from the blood cell samples was performed with the Qiagen DNeasy Blood Extraction Kit.

The source of this sequence is a female donor in good health and CMV-seronegative. The specimen was PBMCs. This chain is built from TRBV7-9 and TRBJ2-5, and 13 junctional nucleotides match TRBD2. The DNA is TGTGCCAGCAGCTTAGGACTAGCGGGGGGAGAGACCCAGTACTTC. Its translation reads: CASSLGLAGGETQYF.